The rows below give T cell receptor beta chains drawn from one sample of a study of regulatory T cells in long-lasting Graves disease. Each CDR3 protein is one row after TCRdb ran MiXCR on the multiplex PCR reads. Seen here are a few hundred thousand distinct CDR3 sequences, approximately 10% observed once, and the top ten hold about 20%. This sample also belongs to another study, concerning T cells in Graves' hyperthyroidism and ophthalmopathy.

The material was peripheral blood mononuclear cells (PBMCs), obtained at new diagnosis, from a patient treated with antithyroid drugs. The origin of the receptors is a young woman with Graves disease. Each CDR3 is given with its conserved first and last residue. A D gene is named only where the DNA matches it firmly. A clone size is listed for some rows: how often the clone was seen (once, few, many), or a class if it is expanded.

D | J | V | size | CDR3 | DNA
- | TRBJ1-3 | TRBV7-2 | many | CASSLAGGASGNTIYF | TGTGCCAGCAGCTTAGCGGGGGGTGCCTCTGGAAACACCATATATTTT
TRBD2 | TRBJ2-3 | TRBV4-3 | - | CASSHPPWTSGGAGADTQYF | TGCGCCAGCAGCCACCCCCCGTGGACTAGCGGGGGGGCCGGGGCAGATACGCAGTATTTT
TRBD1 | TRBJ1-2 | TRBV28 | many | CASSPDRAGANYGYTF | TGTGCCAGCAGTCCCGACAGGGCAGGAGCTAACTATGGCTACACCTTC
TRBD1 | TRBJ2-3 | TRBV20-1 | - | CSARDLGQSTDTQYF | TGCAGTGCTAGAGATCTGGGACAGTCAACAGATACGCAGTATTTT
- | TRBJ2-1 | TRBV15 | many | CATSRAGGYNEQFF | TGTGCCACCAGCAGAGCAGGAGGGTACAATGAGCAGTTCTTC
- | TRBJ2-5 | TRBV28 | many | CASSSPRTVSQETQYF | TGTGCCAGCAGCTCACCCCGGACAGTCTCCCAGGAGACCCAGTACTTC
TRBD1 | TRBJ1-1 | TRBV20-1 | many | CSAYFGQGVTTEAFF | TGCAGTGCTTATTTCGGACAGGGGGTGACCACTGAAGCTTTCTTT
TRBD2 | TRBJ2-5 | TRBV4-3 | - | CASSQAGGGKRQETQYF | TGCGCCAGCAGCCAGGCCGGGGGGGGAAAAAGGCAAGAGACCCAGTACTTC
- | TRBJ1-1 | TRBV5-1 | many | CASTLGSLKHEAFF | TGCGCCAGCACCTTGGGGTCTCTGAAACACGAAGCTTTCTTT
TRBD2 | TRBJ2-5 | TRBV20-1 | many | CSAWGGNAMYQETQYF | TGCAGTGCTTGGGGAGGGAACGCCATGTACCAAGAGACCCAGTACTTC
TRBD2 | TRBJ2-1 | TRBV27 | many | CASSLPGLASSYNEQFF | TGTGCCAGCAGTCTTCCGGGACTAGCATCCTCCTACAATGAGCAGTTCTTC
- | TRBJ1-1 | TRBV3-1 | few | CASSQTRTEAFF | TGTGCCAGCAGCCAAACACGAACTGAAGCTTTCTTT
- | TRBJ2-2 | TRBV27 | many | CASRPRLTGELFF | TGTGCCAGCAGACCCCGTCTAACCGGGGAGCTGTTTTTT
- | TRBJ1-5 | TRBV19 | - | CASMGVWKTNQPQHF | TGTGCCAGTATGGGGGTTTGGAAAACCAATCAGCCCCAGCATTTT
TRBD2 | TRBJ2-3 | TRBV20-1 | few | CSARVAGVSFTDTQYF | TGCAGTGCTAGGGTAGCGGGAGTCTCCTTCACAGATACGCAGTATTTT
TRBD1 | TRBJ2-7 | TRBV28 | many | CASSGIGTGRSYEQYF | TGTGCCAGCAGTGGCATAGGGACAGGCCGCTCCTACGAGCAGTACTTC
- | TRBJ2-3 | TRBV5-1 | few | CASSLVVATTDTQYF | TGCGCCAGCAGCTTGGTGGTAGCGACCACAGATACGCAGTATTTT
- | TRBJ2-2 | TRBV28 | few | CASSFQSWELFF | TGTGCCAGCAGTTTTCAATCCTGGGAGCTGTTTTTT
- | TRBJ1-2 | TRBV30 | - | CAWTVGAYMKYTF | TGTGCCTGGACAGTGGGGGCTTATATGAAGTACACCTTC
- | TRBJ1-1 | TRBV18 | many | CASSPSTQALNTEAFF | TGTGCCAGCTCACCGTCCACCCAAGCCCTAAACACTGAAGCTTTCTTT
- | TRBJ1-1 | TRBV7-9 | many | CASSLQRSTEAFF | TGTGCCAGCAGCTTGCAGCGAAGCACTGAAGCTTTCTTT
- | TRBJ1-3 | TRBV12-3/TRBV12-4 | - | CASTRHSGNTIYF | TGTGCCAGTACCAGACACTCTGGAAACACCATATATTTT
- | TRBJ2-7 | TRBV7-9 | many | CASSLGTLNEQYF | TGTGCCAGCAGCTTAGGAACCCTCAACGAGCAGTACTTC
- | TRBJ1-2 | TRBV7-9 | - | CASSSGAGDRYYGYTF | TGTGCCAGCAGCTCCGGAGCGGGGGATCGTTACTATGGCTACACCTTC
- | TRBJ2-1 | TRBV7-9 | many | CASREYYNEQFF | TGTGCCAGCCGGGAGTACTACAATGAGCAGTTCTTC
- | TRBJ2-1 | TRBV29-1 | many | CSVGWFAGNEQFF | TGCAGCGTTGGATGGTTTGCGGGCAATGAGCAGTTCTTC
TRBD2 | TRBJ2-2 | TRBV30 | many | CAWSVGLAGAGELFF | TGTGCCTGGAGTGTAGGGCTAGCGGGAGCCGGGGAGCTGTTTTTT
TRBD2 | TRBJ2-1 | TRBV20-1 | many | CSVGTSGTRPNEQFF | TGCAGTGTCGGGACTAGCGGGACCCGGCCCAATGAGCAGTTCTTC
- | TRBJ1-2 | TRBV6-5 | few | CASSYKRGIADGYTF | TGTGCCAGCAGTTACAAAAGGGGGATCGCGGATGGCTACACCTTC
- | TRBJ1-1 | TRBV6-1 | many | CASSEYERSSVRTEAFF | TGTGCCAGCAGTGAATACGAGAGGTCCTCGGTGCGCACTGAAGCTTTCTTT
- | TRBJ2-3 | TRBV28 | many | CATKSSGSLGTDTQYF | TGTGCCACCAAGTCCTCAGGCAGCCTGGGAACAGATACGCAGTATTTT
TRBD1 | TRBJ2-3 | TRBV5-1 | - | CASNRGDTDTQYF | TGCGCCAGCAACAGGGGCGATACAGATACGCAGTATTTT
- | TRBJ1-2 | TRBV25-1 | - | CASSELANGYTF | TGTGCCAGCAGTGAATTGGCCAATGGCTACACCTTC
- | TRBJ2-7 | TRBV12-3/TRBV12-4 | many | CASSYRGTLRHEQYF | TGTGCCAGCAGCTATCGAGGGACCCTCAGACACGAGCAGTACTTC
TRBD1 | TRBJ2-2 | TRBV5-6 | - | CASSYRDRERIETGELFF | TGTGCCAGCAGCTACCGGGACAGGGAGAGAATTGAAACCGGGGAGCTGTTTTTT
- | TRBJ2-3 | TRBV7-6 | - | CASSPRRADMQYF | TGTGCCAGCAGCCCTCGGAGGGCGGATATGCAGTATTTT
- | TRBJ2-2 | TRBV19 | many | CASSILGRDTGELFF | TGTGCCAGTAGTATTCTGGGAAGGGACACCGGGGAGCTGTTTTTT
TRBD2 | TRBJ2-1 | TRBV7-6 | many | CASSLSSRGKAGGRGEQFF | TGTGCCAGCAGCTTAAGCAGTCGAGGGAAGGCGGGGGGGCGCGGTGAGCAGTTCTTC
TRBD1 | TRBJ1-2 | TRBV5-5 | few | CASSLGFSDRVIYGYTF | TGTGCCAGCAGCTTGGGCTTTTCGGACAGGGTAATCTATGGCTACACCTTC
TRBD2 | TRBJ2-1 | TRBV12-3/TRBV12-4 | many | CASSFRGRAVDNEQFF | TGTGCCAGCAGTTTCCGCGGGAGGGCCGTCGACAATGAGCAGTTCTTC
- | TRBJ2-1 | TRBV9 | many | CASSERNEQFF | TGTGCCAGCAGCGAACGCAATGAGCAGTTCTTC
TRBD2 | TRBJ2-3 | TRBV25-1 | - | CASSELGRGVTDTQYF | TGTGCCAGCAGTGAATTAGGGCGGGGGGTGACAGATACGCAGTATTTT
TRBD2 | TRBJ2-1 | TRBV27 | - | CASSPRLAGHEQSF | TGTGCCAGCAGTCCCAGACTAGCGGGACATGAGCAGTCCTTC
TRBD2 | TRBJ2-1 | TRBV7-6 | few | CASSPPHPLAGGLFHNEQFF | TGTGCCAGCAGCCCCCCCCACCCACTAGCGGGAGGATTATTTCACAATGAGCAGTTCTTC
TRBD1 | TRBJ2-4 | TRBV2 | many | CASSPRDRGKNIQYF | TGTGCCAGCAGTCCCCGGGACAGAGGCAAAAACATTCAGTACTTC
TRBD2 | TRBJ2-1 | TRBV19 | few | CASTPSGRSYNEQFF | TGTGCCAGTACTCCTAGCGGGAGGTCCTACAATGAGCAGTTCTTC
TRBD2 | TRBJ2-1 | TRBV4-3 | few | CASSQEVLAVYNEQFF | TGCGCCAGCAGCCAAGAGGTACTAGCGGTCTACAATGAGCAGTTCTTC
TRBD2 | TRBJ2-1 | TRBV20-1 | - | CSARDQLAGDWNEQFF | TGCAGTGCTAGAGATCAACTAGCGGGAGATTGGAATGAGCAGTTCTTC
- | TRBJ1-1 | TRBV10-2 | many | CASVKGGGNTEAFF | TGCGCCAGCGTGAAAGGAGGGGGGAACACTGAAGCTTTCTTT
- | TRBJ2-2 | TRBV15 | few | CATSRGSRPGELFF | TGTGCCACCAGCAGAGGTAGTAGACCCGGGGAGCTGTTTTTT
- | TRBJ2-3 | TRBV15 | many | CATSRGGTDTQYF | TGTGCCACCAGCAGAGGGGGCACAGATACGCAGTATTTT
- | TRBJ1-1 | TRBV4-3 | - | CASSIRSYMNTEAFF | TGCGCCAGCAGCATAAGGTCCTATATGAACACTGAAGCTTTCTTT
- | TRBJ1-1 | TRBV5-1 | - | CASSFTGPNTEAFF | TGCGCCAGCAGCTTCACCGGGCCGAACACTGAAGCTTTCTTT
- | TRBJ1-1 | TRBV5-5 | - | CASSRSGPPEEAFF | TGTGCCAGCAGCCGGTCTGGACCGCCCGAAGAGGCTTTCTTT
TRBD1 | TRBJ1-1 | TRBV20-1 | many | CSAYGQGRTEAFF | TGCAGTGCTTACGGACAGGGGAGAACTGAAGCTTTCTTT
- | TRBJ1-5 | TRBV18 | many | CASSPTGSVNQPQHF | TGTGCCAGCTCACCAACAGGGTCGGTCAATCAGCCCCAGCATTTT
- | TRBJ1-2 | TRBV7-2 | many | CASSPRTFNYGYTF | TGTGCCAGCAGCCCCCGGACATTTAACTATGGCTACACCTTC
- | TRBJ2-5 | TRBV20-1 | - | CSARSAHGGDQETQYF | TGCAGTGCTAGATCCGCCCATGGGGGAGACCAAGAGACCCAGTACTTC
- | TRBJ1-1 | TRBV28 | - | CASTPLGDQAFF | TGTGCCAGCACCCCACTGGGAGATCAAGCTTTCTTT
- | TRBJ2-7 | TRBV12-3/TRBV12-4 | many | CASSFVGATDYEQYF | TGTGCCAGCAGTTTCGTAGGGGCCACCGACTACGAGCAGTACTTC